This T cell receptor (beta chain) was recorded in a study of identical twins. Healthy Caucasians were all of the donors. The germline V gene has CDR1 DFQATT and CDR2 SNEGSKA (reference sequence). The CDR3 extends over 14 amino acids. Trimming shortened V by 3 bases and J by 1 base, and 11 bases separated the two germline ends. Unique molecular identifiers were present on the cDNA, which also gained a universal primer site by template switching. TCRdb reprocessed the 5' RACE reads with MiXCR, giving one entry per CDR3 protein. In the table there are around 680,000 distinct CDR3 sequences, 8% to 9% of which are singletons. This clonotype was seen many times. Its antigen is unknown. Study-wide results and caveats: Some out-of-frame alpha sequences were shared by twins, and these showed excess low generation probability.

The same sample was also studied in work on yellow fever vaccine responses in identical twins.

The chain couples TRBV20-1 to TRBJ2-3; D not certain. Sequenced material: PBMCs. This TCR came from a woman under 30 in good health. The CDR3 loop reads CSASTVGGTDTQYF. The CDR3 DNA is TGCAGTGCTAGCACAGTTGGTGGCACAGATACGCAGTATTTT.